A selection of T cell receptor beta chains follows, all from one sample in a study of long-term antiretroviral therapy in people with HIV. Profiled with immunoSEQ multiplex PCR; TCRdb holds only in-frame clones, not every one. The sample lists 35,000 to 45,000 clones; 70% to 90% were seen once. Source: unsorted PBMCs, taken 2.2 years after starting antiretroviral therapy. These receptors all stem from a man in his late teens or twenties with HIV. The CDR3 runs from the conserved cysteine through the conserved F or W. A D gene is named only where the DNA matches it firmly. Not all rows give a size; the values are once, few, many and, for expanded clones, a class.

j_call d_call v_call clone_size cdr3_length cdr3_aa cdr3_nt
TRBJ2-3 NA TRBV2 NA 14 CASSPWDSTDTQYF TGTGCCAGCAGTCCCTGGGACAGCACAGATACGCAGTATTTT
TRBJ2-7 TRBD1 TRBV5-4 few 13 CASSHDRGGEQYF TGTGCCAGCAGCCATGACAGGGGAGGCGAGCAGTACTTC
TRBJ2-5 NA TRBV11-2 NA 14 CASSLELALETQYF TGTGCCAGCAGCTTAGAACTAGCCCTGGAGACCCAGTACTTC
TRBJ1-2 NA TRBV9 NA 14 CASSVPGTRYGYTF TGTGCCAGCAGCGTCCCAGGGACGCGGTATGGCTACACCTTC
TRBJ2-7 TRBD2 TRBV9 NA 15 CASSVVAGGPGEQYF TGTGCCAGCAGCGTAGTAGCGGGGGGGCCTGGCGAGCAGTACTTC
TRBJ1-1 TRBD1 TRBV4-2 NA 13 CASSDRGNTEAFF TGTGCCAGCAGCGACAGGGGGAACACTGAAGCTTTCTTT
TRBJ2-7 NA TRBV4-3 NA 17 CASSQATGWGSFYEQYF TGCGCCAGCAGCCAAGCAACGGGGTGGGGCAGTTTCTACGAGCAGTACTTC
TRBJ1-5 NA TRBV7-3 NA 14 CASSPGRINQPQHF TGTGCCAGCAGCCCGGGACGGATCAATCAGCCCCAGCATTTT
TRBJ2-2 NA TRBV5-6 few 14 CASSLLRYTGELFF TGTGCCAGCAGCTTGTTACGGTACACCGGGGAGCTGTTTTTT
TRBJ2-3 NA TRBV15 NA 14 CATSRDTAKDTQYF TGTGCCACCAGCAGAGACACAGCGAAAGATACGCAGTATTTT
TRBJ2-5 NA TRBV27 NA 14 CASSLSRGGETQYF TGTGCCAGCAGTTTATCGAGGGGGGGGGAGACCCAGTACTTC
TRBJ2-7 TRBD1 TRBV5-1 NA 16 CASSQQGTLFSYEQYF TGCGCCAGCAGCCAACAGGGGACACTTTTCTCCTACGAGCAGTACTTC
TRBJ2-4 NA TRBV5-6 NA 15 CASSFPHAGRNIQYF TGTGCCAGCAGCTTCCCCCACGCAGGGAGGAACATTCAGTACTTC
TRBJ1-1 NA TRBV30 few 14 CAWSAATVNTEAFF TGTGCCTGGAGTGCGGCGACGGTGAACACTGAAGCTTTCTTT
TRBJ2-2 NA TRBV27 NA 14 CASSPAHHTGELFF TGTGCCAGCAGTCCTGCGCACCACACCGGGGAGCTGTTTTTT
TRBJ2-7 TRBD1 TRBV27 NA 13 CASSPTGGNEQYF TGTGCCAGCAGTCCCACAGGGGGGAACGAGCAGTACTTC
TRBJ1-4 TRBD1 TRBV2 NA 15 CASSLQGAPNEKLFF TGTGCCAGCAGTCTACAGGGGGCGCCTAATGAAAAACTGTTTTTT
TRBJ1-4 TRBD1 TRBV2 once 15 CASHGQDATNEKLFF TGTGCCAGCCACGGACAGGACGCAACTAATGAAAAACTGTTTTTT
TRBJ2-1 NA TRBV5-1 NA 15 CASSLTSNVFNEQFF TGCGCCAGCAGCTTGACTAGCAACGTTTTCAATGAGCAGTTCTTC
TRBJ2-3 NA TRBV9 NA 18 CASSVSPSGTSGLDTQYF TGTGCCAGCAGCGTATCGCCATCCGGGACCAGCGGTCTGGATACGCAGTATTTT